This TCR beta chain derives from a study of cytomegalovirus exposure and HLA in healthy donors. General study points: Most TCR sequences were uncommon, yet certain public TCRs appeared in many donors. V- and J-gene trimming in TCR beta was tied to a missense DCLRE1C variant by an analysis performed later.

13 Jbeta primers and 60 Vbeta primers were used for the PCR. The assay was immunoSEQ multiplex PCR, and TCRdb's table has in-frame clones only and misses some. Of about 130,000 clones listed, approximately 82% were seen once; the top ten hold 2.5% to 3%. V lost 4 bases and J lost 7; bases outside the gene matches: 4. In germline, CDR1 is SNHLY, CDR2 FYNNEI. The CDR3 spans 14 residues. As to this clone: The antigen is undetermined.

Sequences were obtained from PBMCs. The clonotype comes from a boy aged 2-9 years in good health and CMV-seronegative. The chain is built from TRBV2 and TRBJ1-5; 10 positions agree with TRBD1. The CDR3 bases are TGTGCCAGCAGTGGGGACAGGGGAATCCAGCCCCAGCATTTT. Its protein product is CASSGDRGIQPQHF. Full variable domain (remainder filled in from reference TRBV2 and TRBJ1-5): EPEVTQTPSHQVTQMGQEVILRCVPISNHLYFYWYRQILGQKVEFLVSFYNNEISEKSEIFDDQFSVERPDGSNFTLKIRSTKLEDSAMYFCASSGDRGIQPQHFGDGTRLSIL.